This TCR beta chain is from a study of OX40 agonist ivuxolimab in advanced cancers. Across the whole study: The dose of intravenous ivuxolimab that patients received every 2 weeks ranged from 0.01 to 10 mg/kg. Study results and caveats: Among some nonresponders, normalized T-cell clonal expansion was also low. Antigen specificity was not determined for the expanded peripheral T cells. Among the lowest peripheral clonal expansion occurred in 0.1-3.0 mg/kg partial responders.

About this clone itself: Its antigen remains unknown.

Profiled with immunoSEQ multiplex PCR; TCRdb holds only in-frame clones, not every one. The table includes under 65,000 clones, roughly nine tenths detected once. The CDR3 extends over 15 amino acids. The germline CDR1 and CDR2 sequences are GTSNPN and SVGIG (reference sequence). Trimming left V 2 bases short and J 6 bases short, with 16 bases between. This chain connects TRBV30 to TRBJ2-2; D remains ambiguous. This receptor was identified in an adult with an advanced solid tumor such as melanoma, head and neck, liver or kidney cancer. The sequencing used CD4+ or CD8+ T cells sorted from blood, collected in a trial of the OX40 agonist ivuxolimab. The CDR3, as DNA: TGTGCCTGGAGTCCACTGGCTAGTATCGCCGGGGAGCTGTTTTTT. Translated: CAWSPLASIAGELFF. Full variable domain (remainder filled in from reference TRBV30 and TRBJ2-2): SQTIHQWPATLVQPVGSPLSLECTVEGTSNPNLYWYRQAAGRGLQLLFYSVGIGQISSEVPQNLSASRPQDRQFILSSKKLLLSDSGFYLCAWSPLASIAGELFFGEGSRLTVL.